The sequence of this T cell receptor (beta chain) was determined in a study of blood T cell repertoires in COVID-19. At the level of the study: Samples came from the United States, Italy and Spain, spanning acute and convalescent COVID-19.

Clones were sequenced by immunoSEQ multiplex PCR, and TCRdb holds only the in-frame ones, with some missing. The repertoire holds 200,000 to 300,000 clones, with 84% as singletons. Germline CDR1 is MRHNA and CDR2 is SNTAGT. V was shortened by 8 bases and J by 0 bases, with 14 bases between the two germline ends. The CDR3 runs 15 residues. The sequence came from a man aged 55 to 70 with acute or convalescent COVID-19. Material: peripheral blood. The chain combines TRBV6-4 with TRBJ2-1, with a possible D match to TRBD2 (5 bases). The CDR3 DNA follows: TGTGCCAGCGGGCCAGGCGAGGGCTCCTACAATGAGCAGTTCTTC. Translation: CASGPGEGSYNEQFF.